This TCR beta chain was identified in a study of cytomegalovirus exposure and HLA in healthy donors. Germline V gene data show CDR1 as SNHLY and CDR2 as FYNNEI. V shed 5 bases, J shed 3 bases, and the junction held 16 bases outside the gene matches. This CDR3 has 17 amino acids. This clone was picked up a small number of times. PCR used 60 Vbeta primers and 13 Jbeta primers. This table comes from immunoSEQ multiplex PCR, and its TCRdb copy is limited to in-frame clones, with some not included. The sample carries around 200,000 clones, 65% to 90% recorded once. The origin of this receptor is a woman aged 45-60 years in good health and CMV-seronegative. V usage is TRBV2 and J usage is TRBJ2-7; 7 bases map to TRBD2. Input material: PBMCs. DNA of the CDR3: TGTGCCAGCAGTATCACTCGTAGAAGCGGGGTGATCTACGAGCAGTACTTC. This gives the protein CASSITRRSGVIYEQYF.